Presented here are 11 T cell receptor beta chains from one specimen sequenced in a study of blood T cells in healthy people across ages. Sample-barcoded 5' priming and a J-beta primer mix drove a second PCR of about 6 to 12 cycles. One entry per CDR3 protein, called by TCRdb with MiXCR from the 5' RACE reads. The table has hundreds of thousands of distinct CDR3 sequences, around three fifths seen once. Material for sequencing was blood. All receptors derive from a man aged 55 to 70 in good health.

The CDR3, as DNA: TGTGCCAGCAGCCCGAAGGGGGACAGTGCGGGAGTAGGCTATGGCTACACCTTC. Its protein is CASSPKGDSAGVGYGYTF. This chain joins TRBV13 and TRBJ1-2; TRBD1 agrees at 7 bases. With 5 bases clipped from V and 4 bases from J, the junction kept 19 bases outside the gene matches. There are 18 residues in the CDR3. Germline V gene lookup returns CDR1 PRHDT and CDR2 FYEKMQ (reference sequence).

In its sample, this clonotype was seen a few times. The rearrangement joins TRBV7-9 to TRBJ2-1, with D perhaps matching TRBD1 (6 bases). CDR3 length: 14 residues. Between the trimmed V and J ends, which lost 5 bases and 5 bases, there was a span of 13 bases. Germline lookup yields CDR1 SEHNR and CDR2 FQNEAQ (reference sequence). The CDR3 nucleotides are TGTGCCAGCAGCCTCATGGACAGTGACAATGAGCAGTTCTTC. Residues: CASSLMDSDNEQFF.

The genes are TRBV7-2 and TRBJ2-5; TRBD2 agrees at 11 bases. CDR1 and CDR2 from the germline V gene are SGHTA and FQGNSA. Unmatched junction bases numbered 6, after V lost 5 bases and J lost 1 base. The CDR3 has 16 amino acids. CDR3 in DNA: TGTGCCAGCAGCCCCCTAGCGGGGGGTTCCCAAGAGACCCAGTACTTC. Translation gives CASSPLAGGSQETQYF.

V gene TRBV11-2 combines with J gene TRBJ2-6, with D possibly TRBD2 on 5 matching bases. Germline lookup yields CDR1 SGHAT and CDR2 FQNNGV. V was clipped by 5 bases and J by 4 bases, with 15 bases between them. This CDR3 region has 16 residues. CDR3 sequence reads: CASSPTRSGGANVLTF. Here the CDR3 DNA reads TGTGCCAGCAGCCCCACCCGGTCGGGAGGGGCCAACGTCCTGACTTTC.

Only a few counts were recorded for this clonotype. This rearrangement joins TRBV9 to TRBJ2-3, with D perhaps TRBD2 (6 bases). V was clipped by 0 bases and J by 4 bases, with 15 bases between them. This CDR3 is built from 16 residues. In germline, CDR1 is SGDLS, CDR2 YYNGEE. The DNA of the CDR3 is TGTGCCAGCAGCGTAGCGGGCCTGGGAGGCCCAGATACGCAGTATTTT. It translates to CASSVAGLGGPDTQYF.

This clonotype was counted once. The chain is built from TRBV9 and TRBJ2-3, with TRBD1 matching 7 bases. Germline CDR1 and CDR2: SGDLS and YYNGEE. The CDR3 length is 15 residues. After removal of 6 bases from V and 2 bases from J, the junction contained 9 bases not matched to a gene. The CDR3 region is CASTSEGALTDTQYF. The CDR3 nucleotides are TGTGCCAGCACCAGTGAGGGGGCTCTCACAGATACGCAGTATTTT.

This clonotype came up a few times. This chain links TRBV29-1 with TRBJ2-5; D possibly uses TRBD1 or TRBD2 (5 bases each). CDR3 length equals 12 residues. The germline gives CDR1 SQVTM, CDR2 ANQGSEA. V shed 4 bases and J shed 5 bases, with 11 bases lying between them. Written as DNA, the CDR3 is TGCAGCGTTGTAGGGGCGGGCGAGACCCAGTACTTC. The encoded protein is CSVVGAGETQYF.

Details on this clonotype: This may arise from a read error, as a much more abundant clone is one base away. This sequence joins TRBV20-1 and TRBJ2-3; D may be TRBD2 (6 bases). Germline loops: CDR1 DFQATT, CDR2 SNEGSKA (reference sequence). The length of the CDR3 is 16 residues. CDR3 protein: CGARDRDLGVTDTQYF. The CDR3 DNA follows: TGCGGTGCTAGAGATCGGGACTTAGGGGTCACAGATACGCAGTATTTT.

The V call is TRBV4-1, the J call TRBJ1-6, with a tentative D call TRBD1 (6 bases). Trimming stripped 1 base from V and 7 bases from J, with 11 bases between. The CDR3 totals 15 residues. Germline loops: CDR1 MGHRA, CDR2 YSYEKL. CDR3 in amino acids: CASSQVSQGNSPLHF. CDR3 bases: TGCGCCAGCAGCCAAGTTAGCCAGGGGAATTCACCCCTCCACTTT.

The J gene is TRBJ1-2, the V gene TRBV4-1, with D possibly being TRBD1 (6 bases). The germline V and J ends were trimmed by 1 base and 1 base, with 10 bases remaining between them. Germline CDR1 is MGHRA and CDR2 is YSYEKL. This CDR3 region has 15 residues. The CDR3 DNA reads TGCGCCAGCAGCCAAGGCAGGGGTGGTAACTATGGCTACACCTTC. It codes for CASSQGRGGNYGYTF.

The V gene is TRBV28, the J gene TRBJ2-1, with 8 bases lining up with TRBD1. CDR3 length equals 14 residues. V shed 4 bases, J shed 15 bases, and the junction held 14 bases outside the gene matches. Germline V gene sequence: CDR1 MDHEN, CDR2 SYDVKM. Here the CDR3 reads CASSWTGFFRSTFF. DNA for the CDR3: TGTGCCAGCAGTTGGACAGGGTTTTTTAGGAGTACGTTCTTC. Full variable domain (outside the CDR3, taken from reference TRBV28 and TRBJ2-1): DVKVTQSSRYLVKRTGEKVFLECVQDMDHENMFWYRQDPGLGLRLIYFSYDVKMKEKGDIPEGYSVSREKKERFSLILESASTNQTSMYLCASSWTGFFRSTFFGPGTRLTVL.